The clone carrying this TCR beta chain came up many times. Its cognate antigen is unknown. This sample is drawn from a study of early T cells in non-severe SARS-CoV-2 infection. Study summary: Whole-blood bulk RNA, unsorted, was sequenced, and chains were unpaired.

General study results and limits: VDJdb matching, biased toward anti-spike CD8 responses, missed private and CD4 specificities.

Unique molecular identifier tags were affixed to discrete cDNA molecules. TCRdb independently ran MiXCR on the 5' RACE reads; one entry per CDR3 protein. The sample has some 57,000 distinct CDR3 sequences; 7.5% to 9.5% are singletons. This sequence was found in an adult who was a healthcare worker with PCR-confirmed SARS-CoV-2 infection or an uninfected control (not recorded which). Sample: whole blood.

The CDR3 spells CSARAGGYNEQFF. The CDR3 DNA sequence: TGCAGTGCTAGAGCCGGTGGATACAATGAGCAGTTCTTC. J is TRBJ2-1 and V is TRBV20-1; D is unclear. V dropped 1 base and J dropped 4 bases, with 8 bases sitting between them. The germline CDR1 and CDR2 sequences are DFQATT and SNEGSKA (reference sequence). The CDR3 covers 13 residues.